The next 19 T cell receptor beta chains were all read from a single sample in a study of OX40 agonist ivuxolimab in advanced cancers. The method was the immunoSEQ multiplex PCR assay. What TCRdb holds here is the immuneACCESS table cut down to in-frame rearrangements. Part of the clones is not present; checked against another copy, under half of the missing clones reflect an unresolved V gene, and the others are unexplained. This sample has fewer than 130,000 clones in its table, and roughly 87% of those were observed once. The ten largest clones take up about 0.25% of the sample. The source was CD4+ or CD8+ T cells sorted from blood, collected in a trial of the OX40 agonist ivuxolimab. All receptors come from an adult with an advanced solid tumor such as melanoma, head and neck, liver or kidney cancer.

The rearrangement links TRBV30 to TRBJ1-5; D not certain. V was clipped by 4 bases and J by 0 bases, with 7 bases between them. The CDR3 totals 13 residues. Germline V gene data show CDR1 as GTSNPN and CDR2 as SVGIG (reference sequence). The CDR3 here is CAWNINSNQPQHF. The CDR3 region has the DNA TGTGCCTGGAATATCAATAGCAATCAGCCCCAGCATTTT.

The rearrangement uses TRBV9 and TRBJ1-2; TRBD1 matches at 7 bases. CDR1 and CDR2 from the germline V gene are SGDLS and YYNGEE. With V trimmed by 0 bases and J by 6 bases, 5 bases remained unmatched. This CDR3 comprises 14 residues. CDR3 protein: CASSVGGTGDGYTF. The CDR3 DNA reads TGTGCCAGCAGCGTAGGAGGAACAGGGGATGGCTACACCTTC.

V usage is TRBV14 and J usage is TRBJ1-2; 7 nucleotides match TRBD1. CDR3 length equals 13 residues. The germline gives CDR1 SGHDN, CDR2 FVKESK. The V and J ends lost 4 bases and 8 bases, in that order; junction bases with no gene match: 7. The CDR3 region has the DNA TGTGCCAGCAGCCCGGACAGGTCCTGGGGCTACACCTTC. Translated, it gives CASSPDRSWGYTF.

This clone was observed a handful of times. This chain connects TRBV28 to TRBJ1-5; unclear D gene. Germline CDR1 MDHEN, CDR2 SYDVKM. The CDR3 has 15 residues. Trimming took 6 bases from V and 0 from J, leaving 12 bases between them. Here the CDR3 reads CASRVPDGSNQPQHF. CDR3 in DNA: TGTGCCAGCAGGGTACCGGACGGTAGCAATCAGCCCCAGCATTTT. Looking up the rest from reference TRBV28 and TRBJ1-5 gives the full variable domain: DVKVTQSSRYLVKRTGEKVFLECVQDMDHENMFWYRQDPGLGLRLIYFSYDVKMKEKGDIPEGYSVSREKKERFSLILESASTNQTSMYLCASRVPDGSNQPQHFGDGTRLSIL.

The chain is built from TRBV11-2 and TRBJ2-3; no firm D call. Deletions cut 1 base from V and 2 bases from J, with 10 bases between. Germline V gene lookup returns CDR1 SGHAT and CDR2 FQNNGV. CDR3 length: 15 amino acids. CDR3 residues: CASSLGGLATDTQYF. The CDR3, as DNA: TGTGCCAGCAGCTTAGGCGGTCTGGCCACAGATACGCAGTATTTT.

Here the CDR3 DNA reads TGTGCCGCCCACTCCGTTAGCGAAGATACGCAGTATTTT. Protein: CAAHSVSEDTQYF. The rearrangement links TRBV7-3 to TRBJ2-3, with D possibly TRBD2 on 5 matching bases. This CDR3 comprises 13 residues. V lost 11 bases and J 5 bases, leaving 17 bases between the germline ends. The germline CDR1 and CDR2 sequences are SGHTA and FQGTGA.

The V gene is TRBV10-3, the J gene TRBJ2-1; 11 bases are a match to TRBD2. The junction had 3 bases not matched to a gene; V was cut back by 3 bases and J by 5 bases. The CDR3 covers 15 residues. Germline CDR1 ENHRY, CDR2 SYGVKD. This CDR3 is CAISDRLAGNNEQFF. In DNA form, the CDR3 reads TGTGCCATCAGTGATCGACTAGCGGGGAACAATGAGCAGTTCTTC.

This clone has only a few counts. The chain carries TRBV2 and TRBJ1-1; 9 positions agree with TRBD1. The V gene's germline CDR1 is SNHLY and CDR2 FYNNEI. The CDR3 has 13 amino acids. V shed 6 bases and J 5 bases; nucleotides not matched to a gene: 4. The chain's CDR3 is CASSRDRDTEAFF. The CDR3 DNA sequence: TGTGCCAGCAGCCGGGACAGGGATACTGAAGCTTTCTTT.

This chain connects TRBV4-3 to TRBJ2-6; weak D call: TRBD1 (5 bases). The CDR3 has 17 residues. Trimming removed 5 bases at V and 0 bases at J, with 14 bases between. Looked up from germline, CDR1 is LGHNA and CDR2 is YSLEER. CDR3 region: CASSARASSSGANVLTF. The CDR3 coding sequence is TGCGCCAGCAGCGCCAGGGCCTCCAGCTCTGGGGCCAACGTCCTGACTTTC.

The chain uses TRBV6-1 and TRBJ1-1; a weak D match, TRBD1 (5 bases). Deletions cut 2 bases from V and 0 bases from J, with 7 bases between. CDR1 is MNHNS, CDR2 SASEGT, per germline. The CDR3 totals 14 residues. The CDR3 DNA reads TGTGCCAGCAGTGAACAGGGCATGAACACTGAAGCTTTCTTT. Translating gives CASSEQGMNTEAFF.

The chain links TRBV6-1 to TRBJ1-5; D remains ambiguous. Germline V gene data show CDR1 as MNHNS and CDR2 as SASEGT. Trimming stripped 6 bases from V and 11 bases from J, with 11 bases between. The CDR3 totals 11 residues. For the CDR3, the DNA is TGTGCCAGCAGGGCCTCGGCGGCCCAGCATTTT. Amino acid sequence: CASRASAAQHF.

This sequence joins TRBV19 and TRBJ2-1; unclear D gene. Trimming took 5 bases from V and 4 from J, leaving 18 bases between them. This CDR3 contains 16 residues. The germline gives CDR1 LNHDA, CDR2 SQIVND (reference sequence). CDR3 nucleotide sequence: TGTGCCAGTAGTTTTGAATTGGGCGGTGGTTACAATGAGCAGTTCTTC. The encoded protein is CASSFELGGGYNEQFF.

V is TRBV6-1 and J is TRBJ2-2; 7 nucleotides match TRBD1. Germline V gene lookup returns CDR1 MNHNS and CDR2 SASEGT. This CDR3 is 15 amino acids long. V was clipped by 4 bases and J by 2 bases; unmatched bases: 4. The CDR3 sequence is CASSGGTVNTGELFF. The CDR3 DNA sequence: TGTGCCAGCAGTGGGGGGACAGTTAACACCGGGGAGCTGTTTTTT.

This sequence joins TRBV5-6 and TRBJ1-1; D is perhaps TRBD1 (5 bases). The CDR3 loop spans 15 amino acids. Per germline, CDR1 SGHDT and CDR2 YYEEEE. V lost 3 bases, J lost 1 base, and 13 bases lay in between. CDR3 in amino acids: CASSSRWDPNTEAFF. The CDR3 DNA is TGTGCCAGCAGCTCACGTTGGGACCCGAACACTGAAGCTTTCTTT.

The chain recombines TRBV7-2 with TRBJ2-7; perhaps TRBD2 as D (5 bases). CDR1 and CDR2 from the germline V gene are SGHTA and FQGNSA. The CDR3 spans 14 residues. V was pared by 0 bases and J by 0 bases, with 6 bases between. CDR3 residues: CASSLAGSSYEQYF. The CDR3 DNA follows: TGTGCCAGCAGCTTAGCGGGGAGCTCCTACGAGCAGTACTTC.

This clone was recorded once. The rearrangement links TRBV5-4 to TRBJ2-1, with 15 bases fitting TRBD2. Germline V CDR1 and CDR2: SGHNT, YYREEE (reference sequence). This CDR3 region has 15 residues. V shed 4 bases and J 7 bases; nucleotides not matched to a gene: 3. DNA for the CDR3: TGTGCCAGCAGCCCCGGGACTAGCGGGGGGAATGAGCAGTTCTTC. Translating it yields CASSPGTSGGNEQFF.

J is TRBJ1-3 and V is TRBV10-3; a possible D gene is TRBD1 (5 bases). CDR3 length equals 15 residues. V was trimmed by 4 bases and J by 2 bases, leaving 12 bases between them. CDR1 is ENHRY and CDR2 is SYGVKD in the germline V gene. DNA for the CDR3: TGTGCCATCAGTGGAATGGGGACGGCTGGAAACACCATATATTTT. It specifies CAISGMGTAGNTIYF.

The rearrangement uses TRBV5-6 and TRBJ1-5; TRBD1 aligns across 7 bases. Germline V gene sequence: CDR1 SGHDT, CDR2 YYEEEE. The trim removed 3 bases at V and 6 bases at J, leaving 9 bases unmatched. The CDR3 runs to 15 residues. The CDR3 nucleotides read TGTGCCAGCAGCTGGGGCACAGGGGATAGTCAGCCCCAGCATTTT. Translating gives CASSWGTGDSQPQHF.

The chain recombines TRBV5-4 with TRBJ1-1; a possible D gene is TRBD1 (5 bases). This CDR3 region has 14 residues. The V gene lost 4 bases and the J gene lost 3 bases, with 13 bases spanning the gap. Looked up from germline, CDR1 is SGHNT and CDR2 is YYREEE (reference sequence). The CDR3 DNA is TGTGCCAGCAGCCTGGTTAGGGGCGACACTGAAGCTTTCTTT. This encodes CASSLVRGDTEAFF. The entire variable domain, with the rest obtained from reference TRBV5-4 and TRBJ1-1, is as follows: ETGVTQSPTHLIKTRGQQVTLRCSSQSGHNTVSWYQQALGQGPQFIFQYYREEENGRGNFPPRFSGLQFPNYSSELNVNALELDDSALYLCASSLVRGDTEAFFGQGTRLTVV.